These 2 T cell receptor beta chains came from one sample sequenced in a study of graft-versus-host responses after intestinal transplantation. The repertoire was sequenced with immunoSEQ multiplex PCR; TCRdb's copy has only in-frame clones and lacks some. The repertoire holds 80,000 or so clones, with around 92% as singletons. This sample comprised PBMCs, obtained 98 days after intestinal transplantation. Receptor source: a human patient who received an intestinal transplant, so some T cells may come from the graft donor.

The chain is built from TRBV6-5 and TRBJ2-7; TRBD1 matches 10 bases. The CDR3 consists of 14 residues. The junction had 4 bases not matched to a gene; V was cut back by 5 bases and J by 3 bases. Germline V gene lookup returns CDR1 MNHEY and CDR2 SVGAGI. CDR3 loop: CASSATGGNYEQYF. CDR3 bases: TGTGCCAGCAGTGCGACAGGGGGCAACTACGAGCAGTACTTC.

The chain has TRBV18 and TRBJ2-5; 7 bases are shared with TRBD2. This CDR3 region has 14 residues. After removal of 2 bases from V and 5 bases from J, the junction contained 5 bases not matched to a gene. CDR1 and CDR2 from the germline V gene are KGHSH and LQKENI. The CDR3 is CASSPSGGSETQYF. The CDR3 nucleotides are TGTGCCAGCTCACCATCGGGGGGATCGGAGACCCAGTACTTC.